The clone carrying this T cell receptor (beta chain) has just a few counts. Its antigen remains unidentified. Losses at the gene ends were 3 bases for V and 9 bases for J; bases not matched to a gene: 3. Germline V CDR1 and CDR2: SGHRS, YFSETQ. The CDR3 covers 12 residues. The donors (healthy individuals) were bone marrow donors. The data belong to a study of cytomegalovirus exposure and HLA in healthy donors. Regarding the study as a whole: Accurate predictions that matched the HLA-A and HLA-B alleles of most subjects were reportedly made from TCR beta sequences. Some TCR beta chains (roughly 160 of them) were listed as cytomegalovirus-associated. In a later analysis, across HLA loci, associated TCR counts were highest for DRB1, lowest for HLA-C.

Vbeta (60) and Jbeta (13) primers were used in the PCR. Profiling relied on immunoSEQ multiplex PCR, and the TCRdb table lists in-frame clones only, not all of them. This table holds tens of thousands of clones, more than 55% found once. The sequence derives from a boy aged 5-17 years in good health and CMV-seropositive. The specimen sequenced was PBMCs. This chain connects TRBV5-1 to TRBJ2-1; 7 nucleotides line up with TRBD1. The CDR3 loop is CASSSRTGEQFF. CDR3 nucleotide sequence: TGCGCCAGCAGCTCGAGGACAGGTGAGCAGTTCTTC.